This record concerns one T cell receptor beta chain sequence. The authors' processing: Reference gene primers were amplified, and this amplification served to estimate nucleated cell counts. The data were produced by immunoSEQ multiplex PCR, yet TCRdb's version contains in-frame clones alone and is incomplete. V and J calls and clone size come straight from that table; D and trimming were deduced from the DNA. Found here are fewer than 200,000 clones, roughly 70% of them singletons; the top ten hold approximately 3%. The sample belongs to a study of blood T cell repertoires in COVID-19. Study-wide context: The United States, Italy and Spain supplied acute and convalescent COVID-19 samples. PBMCs, B-cell-depleted T cells, or T cells provided the cDNA or gDNA that made up the material.

The J segment lost 0 bases and the V segment lost 4 bases, leaving 17 bases of the junction unmatched. The CDR3 contains 19 residues. Germline V gene sequence: CDR1 SGHDT, CDR2 YYEEEE. The material sequenced was peripheral blood. The rearrangement links TRBV5-6 to TRBJ2-3; 7 bases are a match to TRBD1. The source of this sequence is a woman older than 75 with acute or convalescent COVID-19. CDR3 residues: CASSPLGQFSVGSTDTQYF. The CDR3 DNA reads TGTGCCAGCAGCCCCCTGGGACAGTTTTCGGTAGGGAGCACAGATACGCAGTATTTT.